The 28 T cell receptor beta chains presented below share a single source sample, sequenced in a study of blood T cell repertoires in COVID-19. Sequencing used immunoSEQ multiplex PCR; TCRdb keeps in-frame clones, though not all of them. This table holds tens of thousands of clones, 90% found once. Sequencing was done on a sample of peripheral blood. The receptors shown here come from a man aged 60 to 75 with acute or convalescent COVID-19.

The chain uses TRBV7-8 and TRBJ1-3; TRBD1 might be the D (5 bases). Germline assignment: CDR1 SGHVS and CDR2 FQNEAQ. The V gene lost 3 bases and the J gene lost 7 bases, with 10 bases spanning the gap. The CDR3 has 13 residues. CDR3 amino acids: CASSLGGFNTIYF. CDR3 DNA sequence: TGTGCCAGCAGCTTGGGGGGTTTTAACACCATATATTTT.

The chain is built from TRBV18 and TRBJ1-1; no reliable D call. Germline assignment: CDR1 KGHSH and CDR2 LQKENI. The CDR3 spans 14 residues. Trimming cost V 3 bases and J 6 bases, with 14 bases left between them. The CDR3 here is CASSPRGGSAEAFF. Here the CDR3 DNA reads TGTGCCAGCTCACCGCGGGGTGGGAGCGCTGAAGCTTTCTTT.

V usage is TRBV14 and J usage is TRBJ1-4, with 8 bases fitting TRBD1. The CDR3 has 13 amino acids. CDR1 and CDR2 from the germline V gene are SGHDN and FVKESK. V dropped 5 bases and J dropped 5; count of bases not matched to a gene: 1. The CDR3 bases are TGTGCCAGCAGCGGGGACAGGAATGAAAAACTGTTTTTT. Translating gives CASSGDRNEKLFF.

The chain carries TRBV5-6 and TRBJ1-4, with D unresolved. Germline V gives CDR1 SGHDT, CDR2 YYEEEE. The ends were cut back, 0 bases at V and 5 bases at J, with 5 bases in the middle. The CDR3 runs to 13 residues. The CDR3 loop is CASSLGLNEKLFF. Written as DNA, the CDR3 is TGTGCCAGCAGCTTGGGTCTGAATGAAAAACTGTTTTTT.

The chain joins TRBV6-1 to TRBJ1-1; 9 positions agree with TRBD1. Germline trimming cut 3 bases from V and 1 base from J; bases unmatched to any gene: 12. The length of the CDR3 is 18 residues. CDR1 MNHNS and CDR2 SASEGT come from the germline V gene. In DNA, the CDR3 is TGTGCCAGCAGTGAGGTTCCTTTTACAGGGGGCACGAACACTGAAGCTTTCTTT. This encodes CASSEVPFTGGTNTEAFF.

DNA for the CDR3: TGTGCCAGCAGGCCTGGTGACTTCGACGCCTACAATGAGCAGTTCTTC. Translation gives CASRPGDFDAYNEQFF. J is TRBJ2-1 and V is TRBV2, with D unclear. CDR3 length: 16 residues. V lost 6 bases and J lost 2, with 17 bases in between. Looked up from germline, CDR1 is SNHLY and CDR2 is FYNNEI.

The table lists this clone with a few counts. The chain carries TRBV5-1 and TRBJ1-6; perhaps TRBD1 as D (6 bases). V lost 1 base and J 10 bases, leaving 12 bases between the germline ends. Germline V CDR1 and CDR2: SGHRS, YFSETQ. This CDR3 region has 14 residues. DNA for the CDR3: TGCGCCAGCAGCTTGTCACAGGGTAGCTCACCCCTCCACTTT. It specifies CASSLSQGSSPLHF.

This clone was observed a single time. V gene TRBV7-2 combines with J gene TRBJ2-1, with a possible D match to TRBD1 (5 bases). CDR3 size: 16 residues. CDR1 is SGHTA, CDR2 FQGNSA, per germline. V was trimmed by 1 base and J by 7 bases, leaving 17 bases between them. Written as DNA, the CDR3 is TGTGCCAGCAGCTTAGAGGCAGGGCGAATTTCGAATGAGCAGTTCTTC. Residues: CASSLEAGRISNEQFF.

The chain links TRBV6-1 to TRBJ1-1; a weak D match, TRBD1 (6 bases). The germline V gene encodes CDR1 MNHNS and CDR2 SASEGT. This CDR3 region has 16 residues. V lost 4 bases and J 3 bases, leaving 18 bases between the germline ends. CDR3 amino acids: CASSVRSVGAHTEAFF. The CDR3 DNA is TGTGCCAGCAGTGTCCGCTCTGTGGGGGCGCACACTGAAGCTTTCTTT.

V gene TRBV5-1 combines with J gene TRBJ1-4; a possible D gene is TRBD1 (6 bases). CDR3 size: 16 residues. Germline CDR1 reads SGHRS; CDR2 reads YFSETQ. The V and J ends lost 4 bases and 6 bases respectively, with 19 bases between them. The CDR3 DNA follows: TGCGCCAGCAGCGCCTCCGGGACACCCGGCCATGAAAAACTGTTTTTT. Protein product: CASSASGTPGHEKLFF.

CDR3 amino acids: CASTRTVEMNTEAFF. In nucleotides, the CDR3 is TGTGCCAGCACTAGGACAGTTGAGATGAACACTGAAGCTTTCTTT. The V and J genes are TRBV6-5 and TRBJ1-1, with D tentatively TRBD1 (6 bases). V lost 7 bases and J lost 0, with 15 bases in between. Germline loops: CDR1 MNHEY, CDR2 SVGAGI. The CDR3 has 15 residues.

V is TRBV6-5 and J is TRBJ2-7, with a tentative D call TRBD2 (7 bases). Trimming left V 10 bases short and J 3 bases short, with 19 bases between. The germline gives CDR1 MNHEY, CDR2 SVGAGI. This CDR3 region has 14 residues. The DNA of the CDR3 is TGTGCCACCTCTGGGAGGGGGGGCTTCTACGAGCAGTACTTC. Translated, it gives CATSGRGGFYEQYF.

CDR3 region: CASSPTGVSGDTQYF. CDR3 nucleotide sequence: TGTGCCAGCAGCCCTACAGGGGTGTCGGGAGATACGCAGTATTTT. V is TRBV9 and J is TRBJ2-3, with 7 bases lining up with TRBD1. Germline CDR1 is SGDLS and CDR2 is YYNGEE. This CDR3 has 15 amino acids. V dropped 4 bases and J dropped 5; count of bases not matched to a gene: 10.

This clone was counted once. This rearrangement joins TRBV23-1 to TRBJ1-5; D unresolved. TRBV23-1 is filed as an ORF, its function uncertain. Trimming took off 4 bases at V and 5 bases at J, with 9 bases between the two ends. The CDR3 is 13 amino acids. CDR3: CASSRRADQPQHF. CDR3 coding DNA: TGCGCCAGCAGTCGGAGGGCGGATCAGCCCCAGCATTTT.

V is TRBV3-1 (or the pseudogene TRBV3-2) and J is TRBJ1-5; D gene uncertain. V dropped 0 bases and J dropped 0 bases, with 12 bases sitting between them. The CDR3 totals 17 residues. Germline V gene lookup returns CDR1 LGHDT and CDR2 YNNKEL (reference sequence). The CDR3 DNA follows: TGTGCCAGCAGCCAAGATCAAGACTACATTAGCAATCAGCCCCAGCATTTT. This translates into CASSQDQDYISNQPQHF.

V usage is TRBV27 and J usage is TRBJ2-7; a possible D gene is TRBD1 (5 bases). V dropped 6 bases and J dropped 1 base, with 7 bases sitting between them. This CDR3 contains 12 residues. The germline gives CDR1 MNHEY, CDR2 SMNVEV (reference sequence). CDR3 in DNA: TGTGCCAGCAGGCGGACATCCTACGAGCAGTACTTC. Translating it yields CASRRTSYEQYF.

This clone was seen ten or more times. The V call is TRBV7-9, the J call TRBJ1-1; D perhaps matches TRBD1 (5 bases). This CDR3 is 14 amino acids long. V lost 2 bases and J 6 bases, leaving 13 bases between the germline ends. Germline V gives CDR1 SEHNR, CDR2 FQNEAQ (reference sequence). The CDR3 sequence is CASSLREGMAEAFF. CDR3 bases: TGTGCCAGCAGCTTAAGGGAGGGGATGGCTGAAGCTTTCTTT.

This clone has just one count. V usage is TRBV6-6 and J usage is TRBJ1-5, with TRBD1 identical over 10 bases. V was clipped by 5 bases and J by 1 base; unmatched bases: 8. The CDR3 has 17 amino acids. The germline CDR1 and CDR2 sequences are MNHNY and SVGAGI (reference sequence). CDR3 in amino acids: CASSPGTGDGSNQPQHF. The DNA for the CDR3 is TGTGCCAGCAGTCCCGGGACAGGGGATGGGAGCAATCAGCCCCAGCATTTT.

The chain recombines TRBV5-8 with TRBJ1-5; 9 bases fit TRBD1. There are 16 residues in the CDR3. Germline V gene sequence: CDR1 SGHTS, CDR2 YDEGEE. Trimming removed 4 bases from V and 9 bases from J; junction bases left unmatched: 14. CDR3 nucleotides: TGTGCCAGCAGCCATACAGCCGGGACAGGGTCATTGCCCCAGCATTTT. Translating gives CASSHTAGTGSLPQHF.

CDR3 sequence (DNA): TGCGCCACCACTTCCCGGGACAGGGATAAAACCGGGGAGCTGTTTTTT. It codes for CATTSRDRDKTGELFF. This sequence joins TRBV5-1 and TRBJ2-2, with 9 bases that match TRBD1. This CDR3 region has 16 residues. CDR1 is SGHRS, CDR2 YFSETQ, per germline. V lost 9 bases to trimming and J lost 5 bases; unmatched junction nucleotides: 14.

The V call is TRBV5-1, the J call TRBJ1-2; D might be TRBD1 (6 bases). This CDR3 has 16 residues. Germline values: CDR1 SGHRS, CDR2 YFSETQ. V lost 5 bases and J lost 2, with 19 bases in between. CDR3 DNA: TGCGCCAGCAGGTTGAGCACAGGGTGGCAAAACTATGGCTACACCTTC. Translated, it gives CASRLSTGWQNYGYTF.

This chain joins TRBV19 and TRBJ1-2; 7 nucleotides agree with TRBD1. CDR3 length: 16 amino acids. CDR1 is LNHDA, CDR2 SQIVND, per germline (reference sequence). Trimming took 2 bases from V and 1 from J; bases not matched to a gene: 7. The CDR3 region is CASSILGTAVNYGYTF. DNA of the CDR3: TGTGCCAGTAGTATATTAGGGACAGCCGTTAACTATGGCTACACCTTC.

V gene TRBV19 combines with J gene TRBJ1-2; weak D call: TRBD1 (5 bases). Trimming took off 8 bases at V and 2 bases at J, with 15 bases between the two ends. This CDR3 has 14 amino acids. Germline CDR1 is LNHDA and CDR2 is SQIVND (reference sequence). CDR3 loop: CASAKTAGNYGYTF. The CDR3 region has the DNA TGTGCCAGTGCCAAAACTGCAGGGAACTATGGCTACACCTTC.

The genes are TRBV27 and TRBJ1-2; TRBD1 matches 10 bases. The CDR3 covers 14 residues. V shed 5 bases, J shed 4 bases, and the junction held 4 bases outside the gene matches. Looked up from germline, CDR1 is MNHEY and CDR2 is SMNVEV (reference sequence). CDR3 residues: CASSGDRGSYGYTF. Here the CDR3 DNA reads TGTGCCAGCAGTGGGGACAGGGGAAGCTATGGCTACACCTTC.

J is TRBJ2-1 and V is TRBV10-3; weak D call: TRBD1 (5 bases). The CDR3 runs to 11 residues. V was trimmed by 2 bases and J by 10 bases, leaving 6 bases between them. Germline-derived CDR1 and CDR2 are ENHRY and SYGVKD. Written as DNA, the CDR3 is TGTGCCATCAGTGAGGACAGAGAGCAGTTCTTC. Translation gives CAISEDREQFF.

J is TRBJ2-3 and V is TRBV7-9; D is possibly TRBD1 (6 bases). Trimming took 0 bases from V and 5 from J, leaving 18 bases between them. This CDR3 spans 17 amino acids. Germline V lookup: CDR1 SEHNR, CDR2 FQNEAQ (reference sequence). The CDR3 region has the DNA TGTGCCAGCAGCTTAGCGGGGGCAGCCTACCGGGGAGATACGCAGTATTTT. It translates to CASSLAGAAYRGDTQYF. Full variable domain (rest looked up from reference TRBV7-9 and TRBJ2-3): DTGVSQNPRHKITKRGQNVTFRCDPISEHNRLYWYRQTLGQGPEFLTYFQNEAQLEKSRLLSDRFSAERPKGSFSTLEIQRTEQGDSAMYLCASSLAGAAYRGDTQYFGPGTRLTVL.

The chain combines TRBV5-1 with TRBJ1-5; D unclear. CDR1 is SGHRS and CDR2 is YFSETQ in the germline V gene. The V end was cut by 0 bases, the J end by 10 bases, with 17 bases between. This CDR3 spans 15 amino acids. The CDR3 DNA is TGCGCCAGCAGCTTGGAAGCAGCGGATGGAAGCCCCCAGCATTTT. Translation: CASSLEAADGSPQHF.

The genes are TRBV2 and TRBJ1-1, with D possibly TRBD1 on 5 matching bases. Germline V gene sequence: CDR1 SNHLY, CDR2 FYNNEI. The V gene lost 4 bases and the J gene lost 4 bases, with 13 bases spanning the gap. This CDR3 has 14 residues. CDR3 bases: TGTGCCAGCAGTGGGCAGGGCGTCGGCACTGAAGCTTTCTTT. Translation: CASSGQGVGTEAFF.